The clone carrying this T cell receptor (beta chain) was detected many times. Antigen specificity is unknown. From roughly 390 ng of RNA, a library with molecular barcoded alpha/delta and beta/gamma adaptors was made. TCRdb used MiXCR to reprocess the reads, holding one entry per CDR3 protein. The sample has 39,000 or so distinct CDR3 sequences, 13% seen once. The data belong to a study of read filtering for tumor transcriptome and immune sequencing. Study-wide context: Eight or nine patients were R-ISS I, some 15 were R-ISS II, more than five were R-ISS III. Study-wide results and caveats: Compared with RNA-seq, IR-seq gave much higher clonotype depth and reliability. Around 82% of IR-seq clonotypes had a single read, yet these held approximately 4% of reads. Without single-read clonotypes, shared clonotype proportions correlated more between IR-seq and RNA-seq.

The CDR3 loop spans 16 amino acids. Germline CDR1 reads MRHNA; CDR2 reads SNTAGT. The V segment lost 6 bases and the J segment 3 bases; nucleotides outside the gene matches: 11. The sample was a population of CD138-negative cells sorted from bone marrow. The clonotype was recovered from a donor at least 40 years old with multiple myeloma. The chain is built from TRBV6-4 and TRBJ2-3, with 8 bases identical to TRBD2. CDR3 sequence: CASSASASGGTDTQYF. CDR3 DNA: TGTGCCAGCAGCGCCTCCGCAAGCGGGGGAACAGATACGCAGTATTTT.